Listed below are T cell receptor beta chains from one sample, sequenced in a study of cytomegalovirus exposure and HLA in healthy donors. TCRdb keeps only in-frame clones here, not all; method: immunoSEQ multiplex PCR. The table shows about 150,000 clones, with 85% to 90% occurring only once. Sequenced input: PBMCs. The source is a human donor in good health. Each CDR3 is given with its conserved first and last residue. D genes are given only for firm matches. Size tells how often a clone was seen (once, few, many) or the class of an expanded clone, and some rows leave it out.

TRBD1	NA	TRBV28	TRBJ1-2	TGTGCCAGCAGTTTAGTTTCCTTGACAGGGGGTATTTATGGCTACACCTTC	CASSLVSLTGGIYGYTF
TRBD1	NA	TRBV11-1	TRBJ2-7	TGTGCCAGCAGCTTACTCTCGGACAGGGAGATCTACGAGCAGTACTTC	CASSLLSDREIYEQYF
NA	NA	TRBV6-4	TRBJ1-6	TGTGCCAGCAGTGACTCGGGAGACATATTCCCCCTCCACTTT	CASSDSGDIFPLHF
NA	NA	TRBV11-2	TRBJ2-7	TGTGCCAGCAGCTCGCTCCAGCTAGGGCGGAGGTCCTACGAGCAGTACTTC	CASSSLQLGRRSYEQYF
NA	NA	TRBV18	TRBJ1-6	TGTGCCAGCTCCCCCGACAGGCCACCCCTCCACTTT	CASSPDRPPLHF
NA	once	TRBV27	TRBJ2-7	TGTGCCAGCAGTCCGAGGCTCTCCGGGGGATCCTACGAGCAGTACTTC	CASSPRLSGGSYEQYF
NA	NA	TRBV5-1	TRBJ1-3	TGCGCCAGCAGCTCTGCCCCGGGACTATCTGGAAACACCATATATTTT	CASSSAPGLSGNTIYF
NA	NA	TRBV28	TRBJ2-1	TGTGCCAGCAGACTAAGTTGGGTCGAGGTCAATGAGCAGTTCTTC	CASRLSWVEVNEQFF
TRBD1	NA	TRBV14	TRBJ1-6	TGTGCCAGCAGCGTGGGACAGAACTATAATTCACCCCTCCACTTT	CASSVGQNYNSPLHF
NA	NA	TRBV28	TRBJ1-1	TGTGCCAGCAGTCCCCCTAGAGAGAACACTGAAGCTTTCTTT	CASSPPRENTEAFF
TRBD2	NA	TRBV5-1	TRBJ2-1	TGCGCCAGCAGCCGTTTTAGCGGGAGGGGCTCCTACAATGAGCAGTTCTTC	CASSRFSGRGSYNEQFF
NA	NA	TRBV5-6	TRBJ2-7	TGTGCCAGCAGCTTGTCAGAGACTCACTACGAGCAGTACTTC	CASSLSETHYEQYF
NA	few	TRBV10-1	TRBJ1-2	TGCGCCAGCAGTGAGTCGAGAGGGAATGGCTACACCTTC	CASSESRGNGYTF
TRBD2	NA	TRBV7-2	TRBJ2-7	TGTGCCAGCAGCCCCGGACTAGCGGACTCCTACGAGCAGTACTTC	CASSPGLADSYEQYF
TRBD1	NA	TRBV19	TRBJ1-1	TGTGCCAGTCGTCTACAGGGGAATATGAACACTGAAGCTTTCTTT	CASRLQGNMNTEAFF
NA	NA	TRBV29-1	TRBJ1-3	TGCAGCGCCGTAAATGGAAACACCATATATTTT	CSAVNGNTIYF
TRBD1	NA	TRBV5-1	TRBJ2-7	TGCGCCAGCAGCTTGGAGGGGGCGCGATTCGCCGAGCAGTACTTC	CASSLEGARFAEQYF
NA	NA	TRBV4-2	TRBJ2-7	TGTGCCAGCAGCCCACTCAGGGGTCACAACGAGCAGTACTTC	CASSPLRGHNEQYF
NA	few	TRBV7-8	TRBJ2-7	TGTGCCAGCAGCAAGCGGCCGATCTACGAGCAGTACTTC	CASSKRPIYEQYF
TRBD1	NA	TRBV7-3	TRBJ1-3	TGTGCCAGCAGCGTACAGGGGAAAAGAAACACCATATATTTT	CASSVQGKRNTIYF
NA	NA	TRBV10-3	TRBJ1-2	TGTGCCATCACTGAGCTAGGACTCAACTATGGCTACACCTTC	CAITELGLNYGYTF
NA	once	TRBV30	TRBJ2-2	TGTGCCTGGCAAATCCTGGGGCGGAACACCGGGGAGCTGTTTTTT	CAWQILGRNTGELFF
TRBD1	few	TRBV11-2	TRBJ1-2	TGTGCCAGCAGCTTAGCCGGGACAGGGAACTATGGCTACACCTTC	CASSLAGTGNYGYTF
NA	NA	TRBV6-5	TRBJ1-5	TGTGCCAGCAGTTATGGAAGGGGCCGTCAGCCCCAGCATTTT	CASSYGRGRQPQHF
NA	NA	TRBV5-1	TRBJ2-7	TGCGCCAGCAGCTTGGCCGGGGTCTACGAGCAGTACTTC	CASSLAGVYEQYF
TRBD1	NA	TRBV6-1	TRBJ1-5	TGTGCCAGCAACAGGGGTAGCAATCAGCCCCAGCATTTT	CASNRGSNQPQHF
NA	NA	TRBV1	TRBJ2-7	TGCACCAGCAGCCAAATTAGCGGGAGTGGCGAGCAGTACTTC	CTSSQISGSGEQYF
TRBD1	NA	TRBV4-2	TRBJ1-4	TGTGCCAGCAGCCAAGAGGGACAGGGGTTCAGTAATGAAAAACTGTTTTTT	CASSQEGQGFSNEKLFF
TRBD2	once	TRBV27	TRBJ2-2	TGTGCCAGCAGGTTTCGGGGGGGCAACACCGGGGAGCTGTTTTTT	CASRFRGGNTGELFF
TRBD2	NA	TRBV5-4	TRBJ2-1	TGTGCCAGCAGCCTTAGCGGGGGAGTATACAATGAGCAGTTCTTC	CASSLSGGVYNEQFF
TRBD2	NA	TRBV6-1	TRBJ2-5	TGTGCCAGCAGTGAGGGGACTAGCGGGAAAGAGACCCAGTACTTC	CASSEGTSGKETQYF
TRBD1	NA	TRBV6-1	TRBJ2-1	TGTGCCAGCAGTCCCCAGGACAGGGCCTACAATGAGCAGTTCTTC	CASSPQDRAYNEQFF
NA	NA	TRBV28	TRBJ1-5	TGTGCCAGCAGTCGTACTCGGCCGGCGGGGGATCAGCCCCAGCATTTT	CASSRTRPAGDQPQHF
NA	NA	TRBV7-6	TRBJ2-2	TGTGCCAGCAGCTTATATCCAGCGGGCCCAACGAACACCGGGGAGCTGTTTTTT	CASSLYPAGPTNTGELFF
TRBD1	NA	TRBV13	TRBJ2-3	TGTGCCAGCAGCATCGGACAGGGGGCGTTCCCAGATACGCAGTATTTT	CASSIGQGAFPDTQYF
NA	few	TRBV5-5	TRBJ2-7	TGTGCCAGCAGCTTGGCTTGGGAGACCTACGAGCAGTACTTC	CASSLAWETYEQYF
NA	NA	TRBV13	TRBJ2-1	TGTGCCAGCAGCTTCAGGGGTGGTTACAATGAGCAGTTCTTC	CASSFRGGYNEQFF
NA	NA	TRBV10-3	TRBJ2-4	TGTGCCATCAGTGAAGCCGGGGCCAAAAACATTCAGTACTTC	CAISEAGAKNIQYF
NA	NA	TRBV7-7	TRBJ2-3	TGTGCTAGCAGTCGAGCGGGACAAACGACAGATACGCAGTATTTT	CASSRAGQTTDTQYF
NA	NA	TRBV28	TRBJ2-7	TGTGCCAGCCGAATTTCGGGGGTCTCCTACGAGCAGTACTTC	CASRISGVSYEQYF
NA	NA	TRBV11-2	TRBJ1-2	TGTGCCAGCAGCTTGAGGGATGCTAACTATGGCTACACCTTC	CASSLRDANYGYTF
TRBD2	NA	TRBV28	TRBJ2-7	TGTGCCAGCAGTTTCGAGGTCGGGGGAGGGCCCGACGAGCAGTACTTC	CASSFEVGGGPDEQYF
NA	NA	TRBV7-9	TRBJ1-1	TGTGCCAGCAGCCCATACAGAAACACTGAAGCTTTCTTT	CASSPYRNTEAFF
TRBD1	NA	TRBV4-1	TRBJ1-4	TGCGCCAGCAGCCAAGTTCTTACACCACCGGGACAGGGGTTTAATGAAAAACTGTTTTTT	CASSQVLTPPGQGFNEKLFF
NA	NA	TRBV6-8	TRBJ1-3	TGTGCCAGCAGTCCCGACAGGCGCCCAAGAAACACCATATATTTT	CASSPDRRPRNTIYF
TRBD1	NA	TRBV29-1	TRBJ1-1	TGCAGCGTAGACAGGGCCTTTGAAGCTTTCTTT	CSVDRAFEAFF
TRBD1	NA	TRBV5-6	TRBJ1-4	TGTGCCAGCAGCCTCCGACAGGGGCTAGAGGAAAAACTGTTTTTT	CASSLRQGLEEKLFF
TRBD1	NA	TRBV6-1	TRBJ2-7	TGTGCCAGCAGTCTGACAGGGACATTATACGAGCAGTACTTC	CASSLTGTLYEQYF
NA	once	TRBV5-1	TRBJ2-6	TGCGCCAGCAGCCGACAGGCTTCCTCTGGGGCCAACGTCCTGACTTTC	CASSRQASSGANVLTF
NA	NA	TRBV21-1	TRBJ1-5	TGTGCCAGGACAGGGGCGGCTGTACACAATCAGCCCCAGCATTTT	CARTGAAVHNQPQHF
TRBD1	NA	TRBV7-8	TRBJ2-2	TGTGCCAGCAGCCCGACAGGGGGTAACACCGGGGAGCTGTTTTTT	CASSPTGGNTGELFF